This is a list of T cell receptor beta chains from one sample in a study of T cell responses to AZD1222 COVID-19 vaccine. Clones were read by immunoSEQ multiplex PCR, and TCRdb kept only the in-frame ones, dropping some. The sample contains roughly 150,000 clones, 70% to 90% of which appear only once. This specimen consisted of peripheral blood, obtained on day 0 of AZD1222 vaccination. These receptors all stem from an adult in good health. Each CDR3 is given with its conserved first and last residue. Fields, in order: V gene, J gene, CDR3 protein.

v_call: TRBV18; j_call: TRBJ1-5; cdr3_aa: CASSPGSEQPQHF
v_call: TRBV28; j_call: TRBJ2-1; cdr3_aa: CASSLMGLGLNEQFF
v_call: TRBV14; j_call: TRBJ2-2; cdr3_aa: CASSQLSRGGELFF
v_call: TRBV6-4; j_call: TRBJ1-2; cdr3_aa: CASSSSRDAEGYTF
v_call: TRBV18; j_call: TRBJ1-5; cdr3_aa: CASSIVANNQPQHF
v_call: TRBV9; j_call: TRBJ1-4; cdr3_aa: CASSADMDTNEKLFF
v_call: TRBV12-3/TRBV12-4; j_call: TRBJ2-1; cdr3_aa: CASSLRYNEQFF
v_call: TRBV5-1; j_call: TRBJ1-1; cdr3_aa: CASSLWQGTEAFF
v_call: TRBV19; j_call: TRBJ2-7; cdr3_aa: CASSPIAGGTYEQYF
v_call: TRBV7-9; j_call: TRBJ1-6; cdr3_aa: CASSLDIPNSPLHF
v_call: TRBV6-5; j_call: TRBJ1-2; cdr3_aa: CASRRRDGFNYGYTF
v_call: TRBV5-4; j_call: TRBJ1-1; cdr3_aa: CASSPQVNTEAFF
v_call: TRBV9; j_call: TRBJ2-3; cdr3_aa: CASSVAADTQYF
v_call: TRBV4-3; j_call: TRBJ1-2; cdr3_aa: CASSQDPLGLYGYTF